The present TCR beta chain was sequenced within a study of cytomegalovirus exposure and HLA in healthy donors. Use of 60 Vbeta and 13 Jbeta primers characterized the PCR. Libraries were prepared by immunoSEQ multiplex PCR; TCRdb keeps only in-frame clonotypes and omits some of them. The sample table sets out about 39,000 clones. The J segment lost 5 bases and the V segment lost 0 bases, leaving 6 bases of the junction unmatched. This CDR3 has 15 amino acids. Germline CDR1 reads SGHRS; CDR2 reads YFSETQ. This receptor was obtained from a woman in her 30s in good health and CMV-seropositive. The chain combines TRBV5-1 with TRBJ2-5, with TRBD2 matching 8 bases. Sequencing was carried out using PBMCs. The CDR3 loop reads CASSLGAGGGETQYF. DNA for the CDR3: TGCGCCAGCAGCTTGGGCGCGGGGGGCGGGGAGACCCAGTACTTC.